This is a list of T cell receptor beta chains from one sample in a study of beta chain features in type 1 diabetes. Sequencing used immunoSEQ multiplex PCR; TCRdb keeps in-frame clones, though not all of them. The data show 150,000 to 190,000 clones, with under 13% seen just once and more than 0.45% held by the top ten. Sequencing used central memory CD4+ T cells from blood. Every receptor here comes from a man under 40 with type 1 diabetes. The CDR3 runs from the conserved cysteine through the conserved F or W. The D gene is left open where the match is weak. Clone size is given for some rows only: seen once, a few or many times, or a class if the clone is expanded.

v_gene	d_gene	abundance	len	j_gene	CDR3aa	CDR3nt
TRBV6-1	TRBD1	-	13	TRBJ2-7	CASSEGFVDRNYF	TGTGCCAGCAGTGAAGGGTTCGTGGACAGGAATTACTTC
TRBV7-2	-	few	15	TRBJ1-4	CASGYTASANEKLFF	TGTGCCAGCGGTTATACAGCTTCAGCTAATGAAAAACTGTTTTTT
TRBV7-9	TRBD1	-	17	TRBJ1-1	CASSLHPGTGIVTEAFF	TGTGCCAGCAGCCTGCATCCCGGGACAGGGATCGTGACTGAAGCTTTCTTT
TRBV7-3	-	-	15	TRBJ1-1	CASSSKTGSDTEAFF	TGTGCCAGCAGCTCCAAGACAGGTTCGGACACTGAAGCTTTCTTT
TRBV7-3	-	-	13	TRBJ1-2	CASSFGGGDGYTF	TGTGCCAGCAGCTTCGGGGGAGGGGATGGCTACACCTTC
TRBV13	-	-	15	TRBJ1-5	CASSLMFKGRQPQHF	TGTGCCAGCAGCTTAATGTTTAAGGGGCGTCAGCCCCAGCATTTT
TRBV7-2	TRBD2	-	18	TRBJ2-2	CASSLAYGSGVNTGELFF	TGTGCCAGCAGCTTAGCCTACGGTAGCGGGGTGAACACCGGGGAGCTGTTTTTT
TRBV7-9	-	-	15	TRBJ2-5	CASSPRGGGQETQYF	TGTGCCAGCAGCCCTCGAGGTGGCGGCCAAGAGACCCAGTACTTC
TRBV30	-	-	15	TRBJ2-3	CAWSVRYGGADTQYF	TGTGCCTGGAGTGTACGATACGGGGGAGCAGATACGCAGTATTTT
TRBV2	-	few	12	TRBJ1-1	CASRPDTTEAFF	TGTGCCAGCAGACCGGACACCACTGAAGCTTTCTTT
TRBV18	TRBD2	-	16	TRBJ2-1	CASSPRGLAGYNEQFF	TGTGCCAGCTCACCCCGGGGACTAGCGGGGTACAATGAGCAGTTCTTC
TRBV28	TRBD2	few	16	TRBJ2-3	CASSRPSGLATDTQYF	TGTGCCAGCAGCCGACCATCAGGACTAGCAACAGATACGCAGTATTTT
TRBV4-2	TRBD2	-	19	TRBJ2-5	CASSQDSMTSGRGGETQYF	TGTGCCAGCAGCCAAGATAGTATGACTAGCGGGAGAGGGGGAGAGACCCAGTACTTC
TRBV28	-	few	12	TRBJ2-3	CASRSSTDTQYF	TGTGCCAGCAGATCTAGCACAGATACGCAGTATTTT
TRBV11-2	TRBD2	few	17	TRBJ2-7	CASSLMARLAVTYEQYF	TGTGCCAGCAGCTTAATGGCTAGACTAGCGGTTACCTACGAGCAGTACTTC
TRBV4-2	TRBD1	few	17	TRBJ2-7	CASSQGKTGGQTYAQYF	TGTGCCAGCAGCCAAGGGAAGACTGGGGGACAGACCTACGCGCAGTACTTC
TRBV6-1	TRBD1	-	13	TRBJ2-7	CASREDRVSEQYF	TGTGCCAGCAGGGAGGACAGGGTTAGCGAGCAGTACTTC
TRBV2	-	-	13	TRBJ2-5	CASSGQLQETQYF	TGTGCCAGCAGCGGACAGCTACAAGAGACCCAGTACTTC
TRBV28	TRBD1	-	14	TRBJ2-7	CASSTGGAAREQYF	TGTGCCAGCAGTACAGGGGGCGCAGCTAGGGAGCAGTACTTC
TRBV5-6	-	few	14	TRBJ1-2	CASSSQGRDYGYTF	TGTGCCAGCAGCTCACAGGGTAGAGACTATGGCTACACCTTC
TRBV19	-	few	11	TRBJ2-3	CASSEDLAQYF	TGTGCCAGTAGTGAGGACTTGGCGCAGTATTTT
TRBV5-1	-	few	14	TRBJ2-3	CASSIPHSPDTQYF	TGCGCCAGCAGCATACCCCATAGCCCAGATACGCAGTATTTT
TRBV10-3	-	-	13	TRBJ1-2	CAISEGGFYGYTF	TGTGCCATCAGTGAAGGAGGCTTCTATGGCTACACCTTC
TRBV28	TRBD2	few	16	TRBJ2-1	CASSSPGTSGRNEQFF	TGTGCCAGCAGTTCCCCCGGGACTAGCGGGAGGAATGAGCAGTTCTTC
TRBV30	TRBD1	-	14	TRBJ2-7	CAWNVGQGILEQYF	TGTGCCTGGAATGTGGGACAGGGGATTCTCGAGCAGTACTTC
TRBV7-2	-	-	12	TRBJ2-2	CASSLDTGELFF	TGTGCCAGCAGCCTCGACACCGGGGAGCTGTTTTTT
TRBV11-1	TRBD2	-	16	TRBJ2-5	CASSFNSGSHRGTQYF	TGTGCCAGCAGCTTCAATAGCGGGAGTCATAGAGGAACCCAGTACTTC
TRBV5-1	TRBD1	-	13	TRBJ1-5	CASSSDRGSTQHF	TGCGCCAGCAGCTCGGACAGGGGTTCGACCCAGCATTTT
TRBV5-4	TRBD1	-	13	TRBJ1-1	CASSPDRDTEAFF	TGTGCCAGCAGCCCGGACAGGGACACTGAAGCTTTCTTT
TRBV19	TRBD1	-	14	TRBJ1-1	CASSIGQGLPEAFF	TGTGCCAGTAGTATAGGACAGGGTCTTCCTGAAGCTTTCTTT
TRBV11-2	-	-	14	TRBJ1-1	CASSQTTGNTEAFF	TGTGCCAGCAGCCAAACGACAGGGAACACTGAAGCTTTCTTT
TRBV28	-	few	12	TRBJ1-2	CASSPQRYGYTF	TGTGCCAGCAGTCCCCAGCGCTATGGCTACACCTTC
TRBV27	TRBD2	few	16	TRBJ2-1	CASSPSGLALIHEQFF	TGTGCCAGCAGTCCCTCGGGACTAGCCTTAATCCATGAGCAGTTCTTC
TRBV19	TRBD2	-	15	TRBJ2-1	CASSGLAASYNEQFF	TGTGCCAGTTCGGGACTAGCGGCCTCCTACAATGAGCAGTTCTTC
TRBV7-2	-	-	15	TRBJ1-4	CASSLQGGTNEKLFF	TGTGCCAGCAGCTTGCAGGGAGGAACTAATGAAAAACTGTTTTTT
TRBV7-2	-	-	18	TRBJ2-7	CASSLSRPWGGAGYEQYF	TGTGCCAGCAGCTTAAGTCGTCCGTGGGGGGGGGCTGGCTACGAGCAGTACTTC
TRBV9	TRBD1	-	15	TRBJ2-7	CASSARDRESYEQYF	TGTGCCAGCAGCGCAAGGGACAGGGAATCCTACGAGCAGTACTTC
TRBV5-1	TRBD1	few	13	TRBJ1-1	CASRRDRTTEAFF	TGCGCCAGCAGACGGGACAGGACCACTGAAGCTTTCTTT
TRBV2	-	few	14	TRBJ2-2	CASSLGTDTGELFF	TGTGCCAGCAGTTTAGGGACTGACACCGGGGAGCTGTTTTTT
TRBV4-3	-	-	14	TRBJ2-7	CASSPGGLQDGQYF	TGCGCCAGCAGCCCCGGGGGACTCCAGGATGGGCAGTACTTC
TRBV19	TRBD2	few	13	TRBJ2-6	CASTLSGMDVLTF	TGTGCCAGTACCCTAAGCGGGATGGACGTCCTGACTTTC
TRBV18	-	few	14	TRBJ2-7	CASSPSPTPEEQYF	TGTGCCAGCTCTCCATCACCAACCCCAGAAGAGCAGTACTTC
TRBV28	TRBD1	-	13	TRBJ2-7	CASSGTGPYEQYF	TGTGCCAGCAGTGGGACAGGTCCCTACGAGCAGTACTTC
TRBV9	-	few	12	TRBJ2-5	CASSAGQETQYF	TGTGCCAGCAGCGCTGGTCAGGAGACCCAGTACTTC
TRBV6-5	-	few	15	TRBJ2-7	CASSYSLPGSYEQYF	TGTGCCAGCAGTTACTCCCTTCCAGGGTCCTACGAGCAGTACTTC
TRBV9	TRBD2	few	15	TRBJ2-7	CASSVEPSGSREQYF	TGTGCCAGCAGCGTCGAACCTAGCGGTTCTCGCGAGCAGTACTTC
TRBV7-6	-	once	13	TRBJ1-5	CASSSQANQPQHF	TGTGCCAGCAGCTCCCAGGCGAACCAGCCCCAGCATTTT
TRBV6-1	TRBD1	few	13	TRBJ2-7	CATKTGPSYEQYF	TGTGCCACCAAGACAGGGCCCTCCTACGAGCAGTACTTC
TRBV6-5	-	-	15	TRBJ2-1	CASSYLRTEYNEQFF	TGTGCCAGCAGTTATCTAAGGACAGAGTACAATGAGCAGTTCTTC
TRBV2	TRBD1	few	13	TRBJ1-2	CASSMDRGGGYTF	TGTGCCAGCAGTATGGACAGGGGCGGTGGCTACACCTTC
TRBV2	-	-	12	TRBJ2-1	CASSEDSDEQFF	TGTGCCAGCAGTGAAGATAGCGATGAGCAGTTCTTC
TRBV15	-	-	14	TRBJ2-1	CATSRDFSSNEQFF	TGTGCCACCAGCAGAGATTTCAGTTCCAATGAGCAGTTCTTC
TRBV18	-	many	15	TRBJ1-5	CASSPQAHSNQPQHF	TGTGCCAGCTCACCGCAGGCCCATAGCAATCAGCCCCAGCATTTT
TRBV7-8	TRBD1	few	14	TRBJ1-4	CASSLSGGSEKLFF	TGTGCCAGCAGCTTATCAGGGGGATCGGAAAAACTGTTTTTT
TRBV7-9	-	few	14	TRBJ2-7	CASSLARANYEQYF	TGTGCCAGCAGCTTAGCGAGGGCGAACTACGAGCAGTACTTC